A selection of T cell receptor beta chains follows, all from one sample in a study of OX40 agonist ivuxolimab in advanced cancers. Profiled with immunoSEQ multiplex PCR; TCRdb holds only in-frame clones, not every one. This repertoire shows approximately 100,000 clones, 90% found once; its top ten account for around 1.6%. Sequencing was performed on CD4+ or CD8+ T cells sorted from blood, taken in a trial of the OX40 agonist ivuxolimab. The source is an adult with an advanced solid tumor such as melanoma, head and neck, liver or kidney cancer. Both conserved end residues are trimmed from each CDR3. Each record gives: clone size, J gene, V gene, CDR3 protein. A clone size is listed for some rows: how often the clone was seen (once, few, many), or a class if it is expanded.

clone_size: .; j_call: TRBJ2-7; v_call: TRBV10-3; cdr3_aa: AISEFPPEDEQY
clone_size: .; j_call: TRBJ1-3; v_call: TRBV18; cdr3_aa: ASSRQARSGNTIY
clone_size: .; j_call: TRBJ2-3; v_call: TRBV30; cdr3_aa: AWGLVDTQY
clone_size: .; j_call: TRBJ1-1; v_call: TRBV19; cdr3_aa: ASAGTRTEAF
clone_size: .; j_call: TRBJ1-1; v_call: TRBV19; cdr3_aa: ASSIGAITEAF
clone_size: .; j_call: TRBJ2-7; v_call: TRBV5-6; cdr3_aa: ASSLPQSLAGEVEQY
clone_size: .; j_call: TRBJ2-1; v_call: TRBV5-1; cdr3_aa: ASSLEGQGAINEQF
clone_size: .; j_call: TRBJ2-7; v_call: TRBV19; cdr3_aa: ASSPGLVSYEQY
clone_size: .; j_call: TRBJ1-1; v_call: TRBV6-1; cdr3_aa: ASSEVWKGNTEAF
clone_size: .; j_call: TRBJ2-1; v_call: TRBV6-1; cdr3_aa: ASSETHEQF
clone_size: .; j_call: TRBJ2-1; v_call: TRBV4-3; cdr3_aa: ASSHAIYTSGRYEQF
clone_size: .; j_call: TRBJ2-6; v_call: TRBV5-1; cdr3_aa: ASSSLPVSSGANVLT
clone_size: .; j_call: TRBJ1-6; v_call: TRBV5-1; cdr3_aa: ASSLAQPNSPLH
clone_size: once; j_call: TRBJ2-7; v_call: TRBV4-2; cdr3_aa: ASSQDRRQGGSEQY